The T cell receptor (beta chain) described here comes from a study of cytomegalovirus exposure and HLA in healthy donors. This CDR3 region has 13 residues. CDR1 and CDR2 (germline): MNHEY, SVGAGI. Trimming took 6 bases from V and 6 from J, leaving 11 bases between them. General study findings and limits: Highly shared variants forming one cluster were likely a sequencing artifact.

With respect to this clone: Its antigen is unknown.

A multiplex PCR was run with 60 Vbeta primers and 13 Jbeta primers. Study processing details: The count from a later analysis was about 80 million unique TCR beta chains, some 10 million of them shared. Clones were sequenced by immunoSEQ multiplex PCR, and TCRdb holds only the in-frame ones, with some missing. That table furnishes V, J and clone size, whereas the DNA furnished D and trimming. Here the sample spans 150,000 to 200,000 clones, around 80% being singletons. The TCR comes from a human donor in good health. V gene TRBV6-5 combines with J gene TRBJ2-2, with D maybe TRBD2 (5 bases). Sequenced sample: PBMCs. DNA for the CDR3: TGTGCCAGCAGGGGTCGGGGTTCCGGGGAGCTGTTTTTT. Its protein product is CASRGRGSGELFF.